These 14 T cell receptor beta chains originate from one sample sequenced in a study of radiotherapy plus CTLA-4 blockade in lung cancer. The protocol was immunoSEQ multiplex PCR, while the TCRdb copy is restricted to in-frame clones and leaves out a portion. The table shows 70,000 to 95,000 clones, with about 80% occurring only once. Here the sequenced sample was peripheral blood, taken from a patient treated with radiotherapy plus ipilimumab. Receptor source: a human donor with non-small cell lung cancer that progressed on radiotherapy plus ipilimumab.

This clone was recorded only once. This chain uses TRBV7-2 with TRBJ1-4; D is uncertain. V was trimmed by 1 base and J by 8 bases, leaving 8 bases between them. CDR1 is SGHTA and CDR2 is FQGNSA in the germline V gene. The CDR3 has 13 amino acids. The CDR3 sequence: CASSLGSREKLFF. Written as DNA, the CDR3 is TGTGCCAGCAGCTTAGGGTCCCGAGAAAAACTGTTTTTT.

This clone showed up many times. This chain connects TRBV6-4 to TRBJ2-1; D not resolved. The CDR3 is made up of 15 amino acids. Germline CDR1 MRHNA, CDR2 SNTAGT. Trimming cost V 2 bases and J 0 bases, with 8 bases left between them. Here the CDR3 DNA reads TGTGCCAGCAGTGACAGACCGAGCTCCTACAATGAGCAGTTCTTC. Translated, it gives CASSDRPSSYNEQFF.

The chain carries TRBV9 and TRBJ2-3; D is perhaps TRBD1 or TRBD2 (5 bases each). This CDR3 contains 14 residues. CDR1 is SGDLS, CDR2 YYNGEE, per germline. The V and J ends lost 0 bases and 4 bases respectively, with 9 bases between them. Here the CDR3 DNA reads TGTGCCAGCAGCGTAGGGGACCTATCAGATACGCAGTATTTT. Protein: CASSVGDLSDTQYF.

A single count supports this clone. The CDR3 DNA reads as TGTGCCTGGAGTGTATTGGGGAATCAGCCCCAGCATTTT. This sequence encodes CAWSVLGNQPQHF. The chain has TRBV30 and TRBJ1-5; D remains ambiguous. CDR3 length equals 13 residues. V shed 0 bases and J shed 4 bases, with 7 bases lying between them. CDR1 and CDR2 (germline): GTSNPN, SVGIG (reference sequence).

The V gene is TRBV28, the J gene TRBJ2-6; TRBD1 might be the D (5 bases). With 8 bases removed from V and 0 bases from J, the gap between germline ends came to 14 bases. The germline CDR1 and CDR2 sequences are MDHEN and SYDVKM. The CDR3 has 16 residues. The CDR3 is CASVSPGLSGANVLTF. The CDR3 nucleotides read TGTGCCAGCGTGTCCCCAGGGCTCTCTGGGGCCAACGTCCTGACTTTC.

The CDR3 DNA is TGTGCCAGCAGCGTAGCTGAGCTTAACTATGGCTACACCTTC. It encodes CASSVAELNYGYTF. The V and J genes are TRBV9 and TRBJ1-2; the D is unclear. Germline V gives CDR1 SGDLS, CDR2 YYNGEE. V was clipped by 0 bases and J by 1 base, with 7 bases between them. This CDR3 has 14 amino acids.

V is TRBV6-5 and J is TRBJ1-1; 9 bases align to TRBD1. V trimming: 6 bases; J trimming: 0 bases; junction bases outside the gene matches: 5. In germline, CDR1 is MNHEY, CDR2 SVGAGI. This CDR3 has 15 amino acids. CDR3 sequence: CASSRGQGMNTEAFF. CDR3 coding DNA: TGTGCCAGCAGCCGGGGACAGGGAATGAACACTGAAGCTTTCTTT.

The chain links TRBV7-2 to TRBJ2-1, with 11 nucleotides matching TRBD2. CDR3 length: 17 amino acids. Looked up from germline, CDR1 is SGHTA and CDR2 is FQGNSA. Germline trimming cut 4 bases from V and 6 bases from J; bases unmatched to any gene: 11. The CDR3 reads CASSSNLLAGGSNEQFF. As DNA, the CDR3 is TGTGCCAGCAGCTCTAACCTCCTAGCGGGGGGCTCCAATGAGCAGTTCTTC.

This clone came up a few times. V gene TRBV7-9 combines with J gene TRBJ1-2; tentatively, D is TRBD1 (5 bases). V was trimmed by 1 base and J by 4 bases, leaving 16 bases between them. Germline values: CDR1 SEHNR, CDR2 FQNEAQ (reference sequence). The CDR3 runs 16 residues. Here the CDR3 reads CASSLVRGNGPYGYTF. The CDR3 DNA reads as TGTGCCAGCAGCTTAGTTAGGGGTAATGGTCCCTATGGCTACACCTTC.

The V call is TRBV29-1, the J call TRBJ2-1; D remains ambiguous. The CDR3 is made up of 11 amino acids. The ends were cut back, 6 bases at V and 10 bases at J, with 13 bases in the middle. From germline, CDR1 is SQVTM and CDR2 ANQGSEA. CDR3 residues: CSVGTGYEQFF. CDR3 in DNA: TGCAGCGTCGGAACCGGGTACGAGCAGTTCTTC.

This rearrangement joins TRBV4-1 to TRBJ1-1; D is ambiguous. V lost 5 bases, J lost 0 bases, and 10 bases lay in between. Germline loops: CDR1 MGHRA, CDR2 YSYEKL. This CDR3 region has 14 residues. The CDR3 sequence: CASSNTALNTEAFF. For the CDR3, the DNA is TGCGCCAGCAGCAATACAGCCCTGAACACTGAAGCTTTCTTT.

The chain is built from TRBV6-5 and TRBJ2-2, with 9 bases aligning to TRBD1. Germline V CDR1 and CDR2: MNHEY, SVGAGI. V lost 6 bases, J lost 0 bases, and 2 bases stayed unmatched. This CDR3 region has 15 residues. In DNA form, the CDR3 reads TGTGCCAGCAGAACAGGGGGCGCGAACACCGGGGAGCTGTTTTTT. Amino acid sequence: CASRTGGANTGELFF.

Only one count was recorded for this clone. The rearrangement uses TRBV18 and TRBJ1-2; D is ambiguous. The CDR3 consists of 13 residues. Germline V CDR1 and CDR2: KGHSH, LQKENI. The V gene lost 3 bases and the J gene lost 6 bases, with 11 bases spanning the gap. Here the CDR3 DNA reads TGTGCCAGCTCACCCGTTCGGGGAGATGGCTACACCTTC. Translating gives CASSPVRGDGYTF.

The gene calls are TRBV9 and TRBJ2-5; 8 nucleotides align to TRBD2. Germline V gene lookup returns CDR1 SGDLS and CDR2 YYNGEE. This CDR3 has 16 residues. With 3 bases clipped from V and 5 bases from J, the junction kept 12 bases outside the gene matches. For the CDR3, the DNA is TGTGCCAGCAGCGCAGGAATGTTAGCGGGGCGGGAGACCCAGTACTTC. Translation: CASSAGMLAGRETQYF.